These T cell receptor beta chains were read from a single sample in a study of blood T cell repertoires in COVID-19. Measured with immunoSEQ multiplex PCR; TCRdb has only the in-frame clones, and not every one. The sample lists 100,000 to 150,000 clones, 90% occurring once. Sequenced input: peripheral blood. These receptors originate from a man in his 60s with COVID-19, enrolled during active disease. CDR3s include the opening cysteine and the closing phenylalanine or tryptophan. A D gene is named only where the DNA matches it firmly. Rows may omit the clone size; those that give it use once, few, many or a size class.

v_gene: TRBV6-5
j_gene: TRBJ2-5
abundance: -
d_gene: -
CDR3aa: CASSRDNRETQYF
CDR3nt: TGTGCCAGCAGTCGGGACAACCGGGAGACCCAGTACTTC

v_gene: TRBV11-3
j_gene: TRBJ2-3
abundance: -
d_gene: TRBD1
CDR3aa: CASSLGGGGTDTQYF
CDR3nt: TGTGCCAGCAGCTTAGGAGGGGGCGGAACAGATACGCAGTATTTT

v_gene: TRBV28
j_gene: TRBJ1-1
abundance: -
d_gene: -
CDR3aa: CASSFIFTGLNTEAFF
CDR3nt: TGTGCCAGCAGTTTTATCTTTACAGGTTTGAACACTGAAGCTTTCTTT

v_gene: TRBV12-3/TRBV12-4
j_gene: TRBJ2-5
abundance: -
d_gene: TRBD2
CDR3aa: CASTILAGETQYF
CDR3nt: TGTGCCAGCACGATTCTAGCGGGAGAGACCCAGTACTTC

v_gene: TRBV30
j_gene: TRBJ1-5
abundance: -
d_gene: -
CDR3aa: CAWSPGPRENSNQPQHF
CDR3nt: TGTGCCTGGAGTCCCGGGCCGCGGGAGAATAGCAATCAGCCCCAGCATTTT

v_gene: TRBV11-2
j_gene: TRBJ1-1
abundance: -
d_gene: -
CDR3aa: CASSLTGQGLKAFF
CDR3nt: TGTGCCAGCAGCTTAACGGGGCAGGGACTGAAGGCTTTCTTT

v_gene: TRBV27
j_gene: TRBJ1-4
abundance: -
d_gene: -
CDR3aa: CASSLNRATPEKLFF
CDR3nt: TGTGCCAGCAGTTTAAACAGGGCGACCCCGGAAAAACTGTTTTTT

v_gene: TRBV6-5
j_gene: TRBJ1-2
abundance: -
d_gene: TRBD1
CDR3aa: CASSLRTGLVGYTF
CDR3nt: TGTGCCAGCAGCTTAAGGACAGGCCTAGTTGGCTACACCTTC

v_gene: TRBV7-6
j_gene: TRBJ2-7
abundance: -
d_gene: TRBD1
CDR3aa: CASSLGRVTGTAISYEQYF
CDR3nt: TGTGCCAGCAGCTTAGGGAGAGTAACCGGGACAGCCATCTCCTACGAGCAGTACTTC

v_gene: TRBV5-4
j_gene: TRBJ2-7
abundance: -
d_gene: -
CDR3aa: CASSTLQPPAGVSYEQYF
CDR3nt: TGTGCCAGCAGCACGTTACAGCCCCCAGCGGGCGTATCCTACGAGCAGTACTTC

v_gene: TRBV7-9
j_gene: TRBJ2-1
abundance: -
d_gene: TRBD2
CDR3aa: CASSLGRGRREGLGEQFF
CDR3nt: TGTGCCAGCAGCTTAGGGAGAGGGCGGCGGGAGGGCCTGGGTGAGCAGTTCTTC

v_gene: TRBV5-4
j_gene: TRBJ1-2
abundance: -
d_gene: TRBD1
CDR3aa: CASSSGGYGYTF
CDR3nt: TGTGCCAGCAGCTCAGGGGGCTATGGCTACACCTTC

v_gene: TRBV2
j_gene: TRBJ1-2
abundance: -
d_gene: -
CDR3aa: CASSLVWTPNYGYTF
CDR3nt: TGTGCCAGCAGTCTGGTTTGGACACCTAACTATGGCTACACCTTC

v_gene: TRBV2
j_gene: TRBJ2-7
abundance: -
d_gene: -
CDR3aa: CASRIQGLYEQYF
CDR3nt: TGTGCCAGCAGGATACAGGGTCTCTACGAGCAGTACTTC

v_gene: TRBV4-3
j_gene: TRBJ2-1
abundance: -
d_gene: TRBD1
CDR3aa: CASSQDLDRGSNEQFF
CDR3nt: TGCGCCAGCAGCCAAGATCTCGACAGGGGGAGCAATGAGCAGTTCTTC

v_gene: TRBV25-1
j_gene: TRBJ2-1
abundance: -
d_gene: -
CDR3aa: CASTWGPPYNEQFF
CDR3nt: TGTGCCAGCACCTGGGGGCCGCCCTACAATGAGCAGTTCTTC

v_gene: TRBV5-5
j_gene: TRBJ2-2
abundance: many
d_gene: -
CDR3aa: CASSSPLGSDTGELFF
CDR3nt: TGTGCCAGCAGCTCCCCCCTCGGGTCAGATACCGGGGAGCTGTTTTTT

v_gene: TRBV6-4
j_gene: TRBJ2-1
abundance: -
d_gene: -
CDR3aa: CASSSEWENEQFF
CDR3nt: TGTGCCAGCAGTTCTGAGTGGGAGAATGAGCAGTTCTTC

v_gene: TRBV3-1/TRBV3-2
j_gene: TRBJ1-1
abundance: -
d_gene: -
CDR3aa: CASSQDPGNTEAFF
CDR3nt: TGTGCCAGCAGCCAAGATCCCGGGAACACTGAAGCTTTCTTT

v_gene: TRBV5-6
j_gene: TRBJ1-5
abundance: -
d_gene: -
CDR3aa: CASSAGISNQPQHF
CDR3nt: TGTGCCAGCAGCGCAGGGATTAGCAATCAGCCCCAGCATTTT

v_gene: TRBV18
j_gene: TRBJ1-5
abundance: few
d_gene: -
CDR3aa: CASSRDRSNQPQHF
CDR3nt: TGTGCCAGCTCACGAGACAGAAGCAATCAGCCCCAGCATTTT

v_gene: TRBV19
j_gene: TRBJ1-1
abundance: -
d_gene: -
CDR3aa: CASTDRENMNTEAFF
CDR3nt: TGTGCCAGTACCGACCGGGAAAACATGAACACTGAAGCTTTCTTT

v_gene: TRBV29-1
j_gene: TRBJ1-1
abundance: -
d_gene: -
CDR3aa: CSVVDSSFEAFF
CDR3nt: TGCAGCGTTGTGGACAGCTCTTTTGAAGCTTTCTTT

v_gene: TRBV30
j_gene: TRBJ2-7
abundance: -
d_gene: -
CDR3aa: CAWSPDYLSSYEQYF
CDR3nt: TGTGCCTGGAGTCCTGACTACCTGAGCTCCTACGAGCAGTACTTC

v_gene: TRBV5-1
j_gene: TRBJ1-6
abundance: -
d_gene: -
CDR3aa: CASSLEPGEGNSPLHF
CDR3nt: TGCGCCAGCAGCTTGGAACCGGGGGAGGGGAATTCACCCCTCCACTTT

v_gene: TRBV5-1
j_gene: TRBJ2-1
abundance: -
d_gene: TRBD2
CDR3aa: CASSLRTSGSLDEQFF
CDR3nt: TGCGCCAGCAGCTTGCGGACTAGCGGGAGTCTCGATGAGCAGTTCTTC

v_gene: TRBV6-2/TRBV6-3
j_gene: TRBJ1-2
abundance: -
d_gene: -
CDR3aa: CASSYSRGQDFAYGYTF
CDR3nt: TGTGCCAGCAGTTACTCTAGAGGGCAGGACTTTGCCTATGGCTACACCTTC

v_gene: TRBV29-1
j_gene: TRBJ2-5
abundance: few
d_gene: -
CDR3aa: CSVSRQPQETQYF
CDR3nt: TGCAGCGTCTCTCGACAGCCCCAAGAGACCCAGTACTTC

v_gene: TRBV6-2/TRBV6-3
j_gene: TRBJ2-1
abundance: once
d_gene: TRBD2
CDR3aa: CASSYVASGDKYNEQFF
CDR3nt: TGTGCCAGCAGTTACGTGGCTAGCGGGGACAAGTACAATGAGCAGTTCTTC

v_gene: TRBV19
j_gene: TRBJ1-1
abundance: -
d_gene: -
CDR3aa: CASSKRQNTEAFF
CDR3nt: TGTGCCAGTAGTAAAAGACAGAACACTGAAGCTTTCTTT

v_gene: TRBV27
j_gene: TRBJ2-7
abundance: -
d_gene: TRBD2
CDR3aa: CASSWGGTGINEQYF
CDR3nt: TGTGCCAGCAGTTGGGGGGGTACCGGAATTAACGAGCAGTACTTC

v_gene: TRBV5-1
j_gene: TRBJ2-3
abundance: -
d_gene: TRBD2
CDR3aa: CASSPLYAGADTQYF
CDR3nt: TGCGCCAGCAGCCCCCTATACGCGGGAGCAGATACGCAGTATTTT

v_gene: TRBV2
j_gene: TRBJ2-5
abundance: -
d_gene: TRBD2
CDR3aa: CARGLAGLQETQYF
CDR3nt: TGTGCCAGGGGACTAGCGGGTCTCCAAGAGACCCAGTACTTC

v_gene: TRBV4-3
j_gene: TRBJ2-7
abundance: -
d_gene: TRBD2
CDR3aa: CASSPSGGSYEQYF
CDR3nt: TGCGCCAGCAGCCCTTCTGGCGGGAGTTACGAGCAGTACTTC

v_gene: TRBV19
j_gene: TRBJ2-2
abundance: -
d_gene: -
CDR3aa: CASSIDRRGELFF
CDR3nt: TGTGCCAGTAGTATAGATCGGAGGGGGGAGCTGTTTTTT